The 19 T cell receptor beta chains listed next were all sequenced from one sample in a study of beta chain features in type 1 diabetes. Sequencing targeted expressed TCRB transcripts, as all isolated RNA had been reverse transcribed. The table came from immunoSEQ multiplex PCR; TCRdb's copy has only in-frame clones and leaves some out. The profile shows 350,000 to 400,000 clones, about 15% of them singletons. Sequences were obtained from naive CD4+ T cells from blood. These TCRs come from a woman between 18 and 30 years old in good health.

This clone turned up a few times. The rearrangement links TRBV25-1 to TRBJ2-7; the D is unclear. The CDR3 contains 12 residues. CDR1 and CDR2 (germline): MGHDK, SYGVNS. V shed 2 bases and J shed 7 bases, with 9 bases lying between them. Here the CDR3 DNA reads TGTGCCAGCAGTGAAGCCCGGCGGGAGCAGTACTTC. It translates to CASSEARREQYF.

This clone was picked up a small number of times. This rearrangement joins TRBV10-3 to TRBJ2-1; perhaps TRBD1 as D (6 bases). Trimming pared 7 bases from V and 7 bases from J, leaving 14 bases between. Germline CDR1 is ENHRY and CDR2 is SYGVKD. The CDR3 runs to 13 residues. The DNA for the CDR3 is TGTGCCATCATGGGGGCGAGGTGGAATGAGCAGTTCTTC. Protein: CAIMGARWNEQFF.

This clone appeared a few times. The V call is TRBV7-2, the J call TRBJ2-7; D not certain. Germline V gives CDR1 SGHTA, CDR2 FQGNSA. The V gene lost 3 bases and the J gene lost 0 bases, with 12 bases spanning the gap. The CDR3 spans 15 residues. In nucleotides, the CDR3 is TGTGCCAGCAGCTTGCGCTTTGACACCTCCTACGAGCAGTACTTC. Translating it yields CASSLRFDTSYEQYF.

V and J are TRBV6-6 and TRBJ2-7, with a weak D call TRBD1 (6 bases). The CDR3 sequence is 14 residues long. The germline V and J ends were trimmed by 6 bases and 2 bases, with 14 bases remaining between them. Germline-derived CDR1 and CDR2 are MNHNY and SVGAGI (reference sequence). In nucleotides, the CDR3 is TGTGCCAGCAGCTCTTCCACAGGGCCCTACGAGCAGTACTTC. Residues: CASSSSTGPYEQYF.

This clone has just a few counts. One end of the junction fails to match germline, which may point to a read error. The chain is built from TRBV7-9 and TRBJ2-1, with TRBD2 matching 7 bases. CDR3 length: 12 residues. Germline CDR1 is SEHNR and CDR2 is FQNEAQ (reference sequence). CDR3 region: CASSLWERDKVF. The CDR3 DNA is TGTGCCAGCAGCTTATGGGAGCGGGATAAAGTCTTC. The full variable domain, rest sourced from reference TRBV7-9 and TRBJ2-1, is DTGVSQNPRHKITKRGQNVTFRCDPISEHNRLYWYRQTLGQGPEFLTYFQNEAQLEKSRLLSDRFSAERPKGSFSTLEIQRTEQGDSAMYLCASSLWERDKVFGPGTRLTVL.

The sample holds a few counts of this clone. J is TRBJ2-3 and V is TRBV18; tentative D call: TRBD1 (6 bases). Germline V gene data show CDR1 as KGHSH and CDR2 as LQKENI. The CDR3 has 16 amino acids. The V and J ends lost 2 bases and 2 bases respectively, with 14 bases between them. CDR3 DNA sequence: TGTGCCAGCTCACCAAGTCAGGGGTTATCCACAGATACGCAGTATTTT. Amino acids: CASSPSQGLSTDTQYF.

The rearrangement links TRBV6-1 to TRBJ2-3; perhaps TRBD1 as D (5 bases). This CDR3 is built from 15 residues. Germline V gene data show CDR1 as MNHNS and CDR2 as SASEGT. Deletions cut 4 bases from V and 3 bases from J, with 14 bases between. The CDR3 sequence is CASSVWGVVTDTQYF. CDR3 in DNA: TGTGCCAGCAGTGTGTGGGGCGTAGTGACAGATACGCAGTATTTT.

This clone was observed a handful of times. This CDR3 is also generated by other DNA sequences in the sample. The rearrangement uses TRBV30 and TRBJ2-7, with D unclear. V was cut by 3 bases and J by 0 bases, with 3 bases left in between. The CDR3 is 11 residues long. CDR1 and CDR2 from the germline V gene are GTSNPN and SVGIG (reference sequence). The DNA for the CDR3 is TGTGCCTGGAGCCTCTCCTACGAGCAGTACTTC. Translated, it gives CAWSLSYEQYF.

The table lists this clone with a few counts. V and J are TRBV29-1 and TRBJ2-7; the D gene is possibly TRBD2 (5 bases). The ends were cut back, 3 bases at V and 4 bases at J, with 10 bases in the middle. The CDR3 is 12 amino acids. The V gene's germline CDR1 is SQVTM and CDR2 ANQGSEA. The CDR3 loop is CSVEGARYEQYF. The CDR3 DNA reads as TGCAGCGTTGAGGGAGCGCGATACGAGCAGTACTTC.

The V call is TRBV18, the J call TRBJ1-4, with no clear D. Trimming pared 6 bases from V and 5 bases from J, leaving 10 bases between. The CDR3 has 13 amino acids. Germline CDR1 and CDR2: KGHSH and LQKENI. The DNA for the CDR3 is TGTGCCAGCTCCCGAGGCGAAAATGAAAAACTGTTTTTT. Protein: CASSRGENEKLFF.

The V call is TRBV7-3, the J call TRBJ2-1; D possibly corresponds to TRBD2 (6 bases). V shed 5 bases and J shed 8 bases, with 13 bases lying between them. The CDR3 sequence is 13 residues long. The germline V gene has CDR1 SGHTA and CDR2 FQGTGA. Written as DNA, the CDR3 is TGTGCCAGCAGCACCCCGGGAGTCGATGAGCAGTTCTTC. Protein product: CASSTPGVDEQFF.

A few counts support this clone. The rearrangement uses TRBV5-6 and TRBJ1-5, with TRBD1 as a possible D gene (5 bases). The ends were cut back, 4 bases at V and 5 bases at J, with 13 bases in the middle. The CDR3 sequence is 14 residues long. CDR1 SGHDT and CDR2 YYEEEE come from the germline V gene. The CDR3 here is CASSLRQTYQPQHF. In DNA form, the CDR3 reads TGTGCCAGCAGCCTTAGACAGACGTATCAGCCCCAGCATTTT.

V is TRBV7-2 and J is TRBJ2-7, with 9 bases matching TRBD1. Germline V lookup: CDR1 SGHTA, CDR2 FQGNSA. The CDR3 is 17 amino acids. J lost 2 bases, V lost 1 base, and 9 bases had no gene match. The CDR3 region is CASSLGLGTGITYEQYF. The CDR3, as DNA: TGTGCCAGCAGCTTAGGCCTGGGGACAGGGATCACCTACGAGCAGTACTTC.

The gene calls are TRBV30 and TRBJ1-4; perhaps TRBD1 as D (5 bases). V shed 2 bases and J shed 13 bases, with 11 bases lying between them. Germline assignment: CDR1 GTSNPN and CDR2 SVGIG (reference sequence). The length of the CDR3 is 11 residues. Here the CDR3 DNA reads TGTGCCTGGAGTAAGGGGTTGGGACTGTTTTTT. Translation gives CAWSKGLGLFF.

In its sample, this clone was seen a few times. The rearrangement links TRBV18 to TRBJ2-1; D not certain. CDR1 and CDR2 (germline): KGHSH, LQKENI. The length of the CDR3 is 19 residues. V lost 1 base and J 3 bases, leaving 22 bases between the germline ends. This CDR3 reads CASSPRASTTNLLYNEQFF. The DNA for the CDR3 is TGTGCCAGCTCACCACGTGCGAGCACAACTAATTTACTCTACAATGAGCAGTTCTTC.

This clone was counted only a few times. This chain links TRBV5-1 with TRBJ2-7; TRBD1 is a possible D gene (5 bases). V was pared by 3 bases and J by 2 bases, with 12 bases between. CDR1 SGHRS and CDR2 YFSETQ come from the germline V gene. The CDR3 totals 14 residues. For the CDR3, the DNA is TGCGCCAGCAGCTCGCAGACAGCTACCTACGAGCAGTACTTC. Translating it yields CASSSQTATYEQYF.

The genes are TRBV10-3 and TRBJ2-5, with D perhaps TRBD1 (5 bases). The V gene's germline CDR1 is ENHRY and CDR2 SYGVKD. The CDR3 is 13 amino acids. With 7 bases removed from V and 5 bases from J, the gap between germline ends came to 14 bases. This chain's CDR3 is CAITPGLGETQYF. The CDR3 coding sequence is TGTGCCATCACTCCAGGGTTGGGGGAGACCCAGTACTTC.

J is TRBJ2-4 and V is TRBV7-9; TRBD2 might be the D (5 bases). V lost 5 bases, J lost 9 bases, and 20 bases lay in between. Germline CDR1 SEHNR, CDR2 FQNEAQ (reference sequence). The CDR3 consists of 15 residues. The DNA for the CDR3 is TGTGCCAGCAGCGTAGAACCGGGAACTAAGGGCATTCAGTACTTC. This encodes CASSVEPGTKGIQYF.

This clone was counted between two and nine times. The rearrangement uses TRBV29-1 and TRBJ1-1; possible D gene TRBD1, 6 bases. This CDR3 is 14 amino acids long. Trimming pared 5 bases from V and 3 bases from J, leaving 16 bases between. Per the germline V gene, CDR1 is SQVTM and CDR2 is ANQGSEA. This chain's CDR3 is CSVWGGRVDTEAFF. CDR3 coding DNA: TGCAGCGTTTGGGGGGGGCGGGTGGACACTGAAGCTTTCTTT.